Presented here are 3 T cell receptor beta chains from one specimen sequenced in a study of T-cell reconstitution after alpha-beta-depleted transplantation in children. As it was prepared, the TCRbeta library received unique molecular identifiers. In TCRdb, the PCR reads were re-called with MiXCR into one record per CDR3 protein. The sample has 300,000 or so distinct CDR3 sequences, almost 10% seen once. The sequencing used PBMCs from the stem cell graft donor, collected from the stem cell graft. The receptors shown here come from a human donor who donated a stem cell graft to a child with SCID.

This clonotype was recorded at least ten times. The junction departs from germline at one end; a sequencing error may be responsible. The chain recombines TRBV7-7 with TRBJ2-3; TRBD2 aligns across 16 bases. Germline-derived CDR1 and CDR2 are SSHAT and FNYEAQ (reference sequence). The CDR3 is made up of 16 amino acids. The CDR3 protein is CASSLGLAGGGDTQYF. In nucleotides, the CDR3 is TGTGCTAGCAGCCTGGGACTAGCGGGGGGGGGAGATACGCAGTATTTT.

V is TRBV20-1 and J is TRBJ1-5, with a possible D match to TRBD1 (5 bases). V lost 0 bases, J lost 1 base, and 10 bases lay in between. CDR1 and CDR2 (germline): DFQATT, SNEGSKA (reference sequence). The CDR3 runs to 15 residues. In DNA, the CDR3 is TGCAGTGCTAGAGATTCAGGGAGGAGCAATCAGCCCCAGCATTTT. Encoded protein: CSARDSGRSNQPQHF.

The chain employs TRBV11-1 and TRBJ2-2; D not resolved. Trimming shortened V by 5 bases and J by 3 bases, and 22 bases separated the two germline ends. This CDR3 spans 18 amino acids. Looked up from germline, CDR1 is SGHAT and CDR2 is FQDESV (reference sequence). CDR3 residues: CASSPLHLGQMYTGELFF. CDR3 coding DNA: TGTGCCAGCAGCCCCTTACATTTGGGCCAGATGTACACCGGGGAGCTGTTTTTT.